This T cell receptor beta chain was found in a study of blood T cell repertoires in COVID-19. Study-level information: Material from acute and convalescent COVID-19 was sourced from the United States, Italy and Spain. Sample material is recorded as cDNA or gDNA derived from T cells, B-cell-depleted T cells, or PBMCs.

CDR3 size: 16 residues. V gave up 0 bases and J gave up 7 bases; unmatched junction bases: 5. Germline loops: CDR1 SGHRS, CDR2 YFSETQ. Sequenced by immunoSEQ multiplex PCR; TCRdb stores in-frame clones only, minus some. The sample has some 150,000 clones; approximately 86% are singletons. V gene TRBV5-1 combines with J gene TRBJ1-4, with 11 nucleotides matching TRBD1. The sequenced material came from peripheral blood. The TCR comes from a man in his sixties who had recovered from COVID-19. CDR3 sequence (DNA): TGCGCCAGCAGCTTGGCCCCAGGGACAGGGGGTGAAAAACTGTTTTTT. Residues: CASSLAPGTGGEKLFF.